This T cell receptor beta chain was recovered during a study of T cell responses to AZD1222 COVID-19 vaccine. Study as a whole: Whether given at about 4 or about 12 weeks, second doses were pooled. Study-wide results and limits: Regions 160-218 and 743-854 dominated among vaccine-associated CD4 TCRs spanning spike.

Germline V gene lookup returns CDR1 LNHDA and CDR2 SQIVND (reference sequence). V dropped 6 bases and J dropped 5; count of bases not matched to a gene: 8. CDR3 length: 15 amino acids. Measured with immunoSEQ multiplex PCR; TCRdb has only the in-frame clones, and not every one. The data hold 60,000 to 75,000 clones, with roughly 87% observed a single time. With respect to this clone: Its antigen is not identified.

The rearrangement uses TRBV19 and TRBJ2-1; 9 nucleotides agree with TRBD1. The TCR originated in an adult in good health. The source was peripheral blood, collected on day 0 of AZD1222 vaccination. In DNA, the CDR3 is TGTGCCAGTAGCAGACAGGGGGGAGGCCACAATGAGCAGTTCTTC. Its translation is CASSRQGGGHNEQFF.